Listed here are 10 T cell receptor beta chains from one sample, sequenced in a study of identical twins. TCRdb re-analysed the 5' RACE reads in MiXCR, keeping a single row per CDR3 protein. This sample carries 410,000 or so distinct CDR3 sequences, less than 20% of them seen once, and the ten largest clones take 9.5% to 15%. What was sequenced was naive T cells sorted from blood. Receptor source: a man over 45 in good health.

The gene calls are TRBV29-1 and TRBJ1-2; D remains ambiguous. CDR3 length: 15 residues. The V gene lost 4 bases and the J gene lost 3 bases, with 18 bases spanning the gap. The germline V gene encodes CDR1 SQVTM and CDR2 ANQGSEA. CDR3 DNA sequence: TGCAGCGTTGTCCCCCGAGAAGGACCCTACTATGGCTACACCTTC. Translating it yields CSVVPREGPYYGYTF.

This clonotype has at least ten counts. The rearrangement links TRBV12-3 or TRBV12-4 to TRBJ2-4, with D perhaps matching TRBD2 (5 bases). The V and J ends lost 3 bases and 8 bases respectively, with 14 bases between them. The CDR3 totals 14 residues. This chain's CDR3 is CASSFEGFGDIQYF. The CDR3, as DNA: TGTGCCAGCAGTTTCGAAGGGTTCGGGGACATTCAGTACTTC.

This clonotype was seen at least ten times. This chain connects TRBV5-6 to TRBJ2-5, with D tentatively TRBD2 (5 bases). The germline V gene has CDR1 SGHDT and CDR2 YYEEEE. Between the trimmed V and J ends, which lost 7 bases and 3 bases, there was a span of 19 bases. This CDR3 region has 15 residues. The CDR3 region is CASFQVKRAEETQYF. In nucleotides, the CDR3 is TGTGCCAGCTTCCAGGTAAAACGAGCGGAAGAGACCCAGTACTTC.

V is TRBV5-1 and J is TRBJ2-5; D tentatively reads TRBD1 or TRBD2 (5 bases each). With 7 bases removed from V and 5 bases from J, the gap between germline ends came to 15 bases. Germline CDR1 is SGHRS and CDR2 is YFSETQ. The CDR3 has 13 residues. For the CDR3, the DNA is TGCGCCAGCGGCCTTGGGGGAAAGGAGACCCAGTACTTC. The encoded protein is CASGLGGKETQYF.

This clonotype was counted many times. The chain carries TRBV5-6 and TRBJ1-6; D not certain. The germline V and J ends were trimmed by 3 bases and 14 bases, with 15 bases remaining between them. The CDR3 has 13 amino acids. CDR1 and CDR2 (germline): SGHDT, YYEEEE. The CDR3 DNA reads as TGTGCCAGCAGCTCGCGTAAAGAAATGGCCCTCCACTTT. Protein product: CASSSRKEMALHF.

The CDR3 loop reads CASSQDLAGGPRAKNIQYF. The CDR3 nucleotides read TGTGCCAGCAGCCAAGATCTAGCGGGAGGGCCTCGGGCCAAAAACATTCAGTACTTC. This chain connects TRBV14 to TRBJ2-4; 12 nucleotides agree with TRBD2. Looked up from germline, CDR1 is SGHDN and CDR2 is FVKESK. The CDR3 has 19 residues. Trimming cost V 0 bases and J 1 base; bases outside gene matches: 7.

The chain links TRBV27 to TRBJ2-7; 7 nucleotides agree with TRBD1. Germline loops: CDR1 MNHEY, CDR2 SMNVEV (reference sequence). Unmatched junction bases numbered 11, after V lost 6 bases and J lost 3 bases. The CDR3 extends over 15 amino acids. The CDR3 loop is CASSPSTGTDYEQYF. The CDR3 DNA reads TGTGCCAGCAGCCCGAGTACCGGGACAGACTACGAGCAGTACTTC.

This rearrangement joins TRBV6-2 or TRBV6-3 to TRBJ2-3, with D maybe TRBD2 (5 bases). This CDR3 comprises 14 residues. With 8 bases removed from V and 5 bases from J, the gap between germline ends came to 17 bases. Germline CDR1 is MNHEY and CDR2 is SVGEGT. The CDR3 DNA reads TGTGCCAGCGCCCCCCTTCGGGGTAGAGATACGCAGTATTTT. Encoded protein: CASAPLRGRDTQYF.

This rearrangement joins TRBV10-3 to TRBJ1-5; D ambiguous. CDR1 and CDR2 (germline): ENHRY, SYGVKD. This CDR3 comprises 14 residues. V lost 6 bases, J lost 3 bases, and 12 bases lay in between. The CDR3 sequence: CAISTNQNNQPQHF. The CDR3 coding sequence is TGTGCCATCAGCACCAATCAAAACAATCAGCCCCAGCATTTT.

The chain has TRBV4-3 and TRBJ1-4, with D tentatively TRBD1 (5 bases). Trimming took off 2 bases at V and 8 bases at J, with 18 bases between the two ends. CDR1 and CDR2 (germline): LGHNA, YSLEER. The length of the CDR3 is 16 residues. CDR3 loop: CASSQSNWGTNEKLFF. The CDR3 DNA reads TGCGCCAGCAGCCAATCGAACTGGGGGACGAACGAAAAACTGTTTTTT.